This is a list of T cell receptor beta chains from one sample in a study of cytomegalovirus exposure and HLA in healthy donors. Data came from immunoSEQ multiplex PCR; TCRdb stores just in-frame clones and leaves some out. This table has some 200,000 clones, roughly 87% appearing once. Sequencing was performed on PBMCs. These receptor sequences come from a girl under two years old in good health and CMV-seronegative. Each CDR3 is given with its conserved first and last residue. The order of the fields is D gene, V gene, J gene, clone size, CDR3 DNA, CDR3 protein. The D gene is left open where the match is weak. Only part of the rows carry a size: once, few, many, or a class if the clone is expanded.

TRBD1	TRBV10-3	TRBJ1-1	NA	TGTGCTAACTGGGCGGGCAGGGGGAAAGGGGAAGCTTTCTTT	CANWAGRGKGEAFF
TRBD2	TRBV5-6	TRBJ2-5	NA	TGTGCCAGCAGCTCCCGGCCTCTAGCGGGGGGGGAAGAGACCCAGTACTTC	CASSSRPLAGGEETQYF
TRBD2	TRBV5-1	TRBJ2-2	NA	TGCGCCAGCTCCGCCCTAGCGGGAGGGAACACCGGGGAGCTGTTTTTT	CASSALAGGNTGELFF
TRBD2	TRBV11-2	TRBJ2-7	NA	TGTGCCAGCAGCTTAGATCCGGGGGGATACGAGCAGTACTTC	CASSLDPGGYEQYF
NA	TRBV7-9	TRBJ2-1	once	TGTGCCAGCAGTCGGGCAGGGGTGGATGAGCAGTTCTTC	CASSRAGVDEQFF
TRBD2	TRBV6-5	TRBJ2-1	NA	TGTGCCAGCAGGGAATTAGCGGGAGGAAACAATGAGCAGTTCTTC	CASRELAGGNNEQFF
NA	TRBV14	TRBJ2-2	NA	TGTGCCAGCAGCCAACGGAGACAGCTCGAGGCCGGGGAGCTGTTTTTT	CASSQRRQLEAGELFF
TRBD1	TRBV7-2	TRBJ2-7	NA	TGTGCCAGCAGCTTAAACAGGGGGCCAAACGAGCAGTACTTC	CASSLNRGPNEQYF
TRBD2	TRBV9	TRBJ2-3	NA	TGTGCCAGCAGCGCATCTAGCGGGAGCACAGATACGCAGTATTTT	CASSASSGSTDTQYF
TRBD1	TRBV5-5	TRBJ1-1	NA	TGTGCCAGCAGCAAACTGGACAGGGTCAACACTGAAGCTTTCTTT	CASSKLDRVNTEAFF
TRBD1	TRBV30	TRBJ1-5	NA	TGTGCCTGGAGTGGACAGGGACTCAATCAGCCCCAGCATTTT	CAWSGQGLNQPQHF
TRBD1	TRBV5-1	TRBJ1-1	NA	TGCGCCAGCAGCTTACGACAGGGGCGGCCGGACACTGAAGCTTTCTTT	CASSLRQGRPDTEAFF
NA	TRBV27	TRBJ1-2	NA	TGTGCCAGCAGTTTTCAGAAGGACAGTAACTATGGCTACACCTTC	CASSFQKDSNYGYTF